This is a list of T cell receptor beta chains from one sample in a study of cytomegalovirus exposure and HLA in healthy donors. TCRdb keeps only in-frame clones here, not all; method: immunoSEQ multiplex PCR. The sample totals around 140,000 clones; its top ten clones hold 1.5% to 1.7%. The specimen sequenced was PBMCs. Receptors were obtained from a woman in her 40s in good health and CMV-seronegative. Both conserved end residues are part of each CDR3. The order of the fields is J gene, D gene, V gene, CDR3 DNA, CDR3 protein. The D gene is left open where the match is weak.

j_gene: TRBJ1-3; d_gene: -; v_gene: TRBV6-6; CDR3nt: TGTGCCAGCAGTCTTAATCAGGGCCCTGGAAACACCATATATTTT; CDR3aa: CASSLNQGPGNTIYF
j_gene: TRBJ2-5; d_gene: TRBD2; v_gene: TRBV9; CDR3nt: TGTGCCAGCAGCGTAGGCGGGGGAGGTAATTTTGAGACCCAGTACTTC; CDR3aa: CASSVGGGGNFETQYF
j_gene: TRBJ1-2; d_gene: TRBD1; v_gene: TRBV7-6; CDR3nt: TGTGCCAGCAGCACGCGGACAGGGGCTCTCTATGGCTACACCTTC; CDR3aa: CASSTRTGALYGYTF
j_gene: TRBJ1-3; d_gene: -; v_gene: TRBV9; CDR3nt: TGTGCCAGCAGCGTAGGGGCAGGGTGGAGCTCTGGAAACACCATATATTTT; CDR3aa: CASSVGAGWSSGNTIYF
j_gene: TRBJ1-1; d_gene: -; v_gene: TRBV4-3; CDR3nt: TGCGCCAGCAGCCAAGATTGGCCGATGAACACTGAAGCTTTCTTT; CDR3aa: CASSQDWPMNTEAFF
j_gene: TRBJ2-5; d_gene: -; v_gene: TRBV7-2; CDR3nt: TGTGCCAGCAGCCTAACGGCTGGGACTGACCAAGAGACCCAGTACTTC; CDR3aa: CASSLTAGTDQETQYF
j_gene: TRBJ1-4; d_gene: -; v_gene: TRBV7-3; CDR3nt: TGTGCCAGCAGCTTAACAGCGGGGAATGAAAAACTGTTTTTT; CDR3aa: CASSLTAGNEKLFF
j_gene: TRBJ1-2; d_gene: -; v_gene: TRBV7-9; CDR3nt: TGTGCCAGCAGCCTACTTACCGGGTCGCGGGGCTACACCTTC; CDR3aa: CASSLLTGSRGYTF
j_gene: TRBJ1-6; d_gene: -; v_gene: TRBV4-3; CDR3nt: TGCGCCAGCAGCCAAGACCAGGGGTTCCTCCACTTT; CDR3aa: CASSQDQGFLHF
j_gene: TRBJ1-2; d_gene: -; v_gene: TRBV19; CDR3nt: TGTGCCAGTAGTATTAGCCTTAACTATGGCTACACCTTC; CDR3aa: CASSISLNYGYTF
j_gene: TRBJ2-3; d_gene: TRBD2; v_gene: TRBV5-4; CDR3nt: TGTGCCAGCACTCTAGCGGGCACAGATACGCAGTATTTT; CDR3aa: CASTLAGTDTQYF
j_gene: TRBJ1-1; d_gene: -; v_gene: TRBV19; CDR3nt: TGTGCCAGTAGTCCCCAGGTGGACACTGAAGCTTTCTTT; CDR3aa: CASSPQVDTEAFF
j_gene: TRBJ2-7; d_gene: TRBD1; v_gene: TRBV7-8; CDR3nt: TGTGCCAGCAGCCCTCAGGGGGCCTCCTACGAGCAGTACTTC; CDR3aa: CASSPQGASYEQYF
j_gene: TRBJ1-4; d_gene: TRBD1; v_gene: TRBV28; CDR3nt: TGTGCCAGCAGAAGGACAGGGGGCCTCTTAGATGAAAAACTGTTTTTT; CDR3aa: CASRRTGGLLDEKLFF
j_gene: TRBJ1-1; d_gene: TRBD1; v_gene: TRBV5-5; CDR3nt: TGTGCCAGCAGCTCCGACAGGGGTACTGAAGCTTTCTTT; CDR3aa: CASSSDRGTEAFF
j_gene: TRBJ2-2; d_gene: -; v_gene: TRBV7-2; CDR3nt: TGTGCCGCGAAGGGGCCGCTGACGAACACCGGGGAGCTGTTTTTT; CDR3aa: CAAKGPLTNTGELFF
j_gene: TRBJ1-4; d_gene: TRBD1; v_gene: TRBV6-1; CDR3nt: TGTGCCAGCAGTACAGGGGGCGCGGGTGAAAAACTGTTTTTT; CDR3aa: CASSTGGAGEKLFF
j_gene: TRBJ1-2; d_gene: TRBD1; v_gene: TRBV4-3; CDR3nt: TGCGCCAGCAGCCAAGGGTCCGGGACAGCGATCTATGGCTACACCTTC; CDR3aa: CASSQGSGTAIYGYTF
j_gene: TRBJ1-2; d_gene: -; v_gene: TRBV10-2; CDR3nt: TGCGCCAGCAGTCAGGGTCAGAACTATGGCTACACCTTC; CDR3aa: CASSQGQNYGYTF
j_gene: TRBJ1-1; d_gene: -; v_gene: TRBV29-1; CDR3nt: TGCAGCGTTTACCCGGGACATACCACTGAAGCTTTCTTT; CDR3aa: CSVYPGHTTEAFF
j_gene: TRBJ1-4; d_gene: -; v_gene: TRBV7-2; CDR3nt: TGTGCCAGCAGCTTAGGGGGAGAGAGTGAAAAACTGTTTTTT; CDR3aa: CASSLGGESEKLFF
j_gene: TRBJ1-1; d_gene: TRBD1; v_gene: TRBV2; CDR3nt: TGTGCCAGCAGGGAACAGGGGGCCGGGGCTGAAGCTTTCTTT; CDR3aa: CASREQGAGAEAFF
j_gene: TRBJ1-2; d_gene: -; v_gene: TRBV7-3; CDR3nt: TGTGCCAGCAGCCTTGGACAGCTATATGGCTACACCTTC; CDR3aa: CASSLGQLYGYTF
j_gene: TRBJ1-5; d_gene: TRBD1; v_gene: TRBV4-1; CDR3nt: TGCGCCAGCAGCCAGAGGGACAGCCCGCCCCAGCATTTT; CDR3aa: CASSQRDSPPQHF
j_gene: TRBJ1-1; d_gene: -; v_gene: TRBV19; CDR3nt: TGTGCCAGTAGTATAGATCTTCGGAATACTATGATGAAAACTGAAGCTTTCTTT; CDR3aa: CASSIDLRNTMMKTEAFF
j_gene: TRBJ1-4; d_gene: TRBD1; v_gene: TRBV6-1; CDR3nt: TGTGCCAGCAGACAAAGGGGGCTAGCTAATGAAAAACTGTTTTTT; CDR3aa: CASRQRGLANEKLFF